The text below deals with one T cell receptor beta chain. The study drew participants aged about 18 to 89 years from about two dozen US areas. This sample was taken from a study of blood T cell repertoires in COVID-19. Study-level information: PBMCs, B-cell-depleted T cells, or T cells were the source of the cDNA or gDNA that made up the material.

The CDR3 totals 13 residues. The germline CDR1 and CDR2 sequences are MNHEY and SVGAGI. The V and J ends lost 6 bases and 2 bases respectively, with 10 bases between them. Original methodology: From reference gene primer amplification, estimates of nucleated cell counts were derived. TCRdb's table, derived via immunoSEQ multiplex PCR, lists solely in-frame clones and lacks some. V and J calls and clone size are given by that table; D and trimming were obtained from the DNA. The sample includes some 490,000 clones, around nine tenths of them seen just once. Sequenced: PBMCs or T cells enriched from blood (not recorded which). V is TRBV6-5 and J is TRBJ1-2; the D gene is possibly TRBD1 (5 bases). The TCR sequence derives from a woman aged 60-75 years who had recovered from COVID-19. This CDR3 is CASRRDGNYGYTF. The CDR3 DNA follows: TGTGCCAGCAGGCGGGACGGCAACTATGGCTACACCTTC.